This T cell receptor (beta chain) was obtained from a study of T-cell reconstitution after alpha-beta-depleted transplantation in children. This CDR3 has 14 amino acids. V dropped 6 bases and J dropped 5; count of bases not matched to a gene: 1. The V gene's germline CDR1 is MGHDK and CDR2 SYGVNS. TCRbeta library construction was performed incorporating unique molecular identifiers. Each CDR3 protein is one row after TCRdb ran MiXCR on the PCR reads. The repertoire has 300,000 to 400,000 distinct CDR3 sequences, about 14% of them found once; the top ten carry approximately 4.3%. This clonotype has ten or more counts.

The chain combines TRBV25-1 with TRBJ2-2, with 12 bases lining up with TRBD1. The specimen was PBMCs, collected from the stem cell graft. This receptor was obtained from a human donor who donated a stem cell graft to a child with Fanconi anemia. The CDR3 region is CASRGQGATGELFF. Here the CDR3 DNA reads TGTGCCAGCAGGGGACAGGGGGCGACCGGGGAGCTGTTTTTT.